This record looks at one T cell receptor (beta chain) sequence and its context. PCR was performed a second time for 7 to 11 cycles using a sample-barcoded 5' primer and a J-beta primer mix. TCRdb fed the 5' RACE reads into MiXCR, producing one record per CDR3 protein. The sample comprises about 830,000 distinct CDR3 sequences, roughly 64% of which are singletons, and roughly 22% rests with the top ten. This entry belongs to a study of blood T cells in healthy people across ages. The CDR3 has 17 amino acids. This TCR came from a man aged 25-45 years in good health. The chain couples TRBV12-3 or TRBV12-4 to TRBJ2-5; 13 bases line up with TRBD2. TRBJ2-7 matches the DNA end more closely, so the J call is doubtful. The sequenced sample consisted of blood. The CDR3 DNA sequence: TGTGCCAGCAGCCCCGGGACTAGCGGGATATTCCCCTACGAGCAGTACTTC. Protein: CASSPGTSGIFPYEQYF.